This note documents a single T cell receptor beta chain sequence. These data are taken from a study of radiation and T cells in renal cell carcinoma. Study-level information: Nephrectomy followed 15 Gy stereotactic body radiation by 4 weeks.

The germline V gene encodes CDR1 SGHDT and CDR2 YYEEEE. V lost 4 bases to trimming and J lost 2 bases; unmatched junction nucleotides: 6. The length of the CDR3 is 15 residues. Data came from immunoSEQ multiplex PCR; TCRdb stores just in-frame clones and leaves some out. This table holds about 140,000 clones, over 80% found once. Time point meaning: baseline pretreatment blood. Treatment indicated: 15 Gy SBRT to primary tumor, nephrectomy 4 weeks later. Radiation-treated patients gave blood at baseline, week 2 and week 4. The patient's renal cell carcinoma had clear cell pathology. This sequence originates from a woman aged 50 to 65 with renal cell carcinoma. The sequencing used blood, collected from a patient whose treatment included radiotherapy and nephrectomy. V is TRBV5-6 and J is TRBJ2-1; 7 bases are shared with TRBD2. The CDR3 reads CASSPTSVTYNEQFF. The CDR3 bases are TGTGCCAGCAGCCCCACTAGCGTGACCTACAATGAGCAGTTCTTC.